In this sample, the clone carrying this T cell receptor (beta chain) turned up once. Its antigen is currently unknown. Mismatch with germline at one junction end may stem from a read error. These data belong to a study of cytomegalovirus exposure and HLA in healthy donors. General observations from the study: It is likely that the observed cluster of highly shared sequence variants was a sequencing artifact. The classifier, whose performance was assessed in both the original and validation cohorts, reportedly diagnosed cytomegalovirus status with high specificity and sensitivity.

PCR amplification relied on 60 Vbeta primers (plus 13 Jbeta primers). Generated by immunoSEQ multiplex PCR, the TCRdb table keeps only in-frame clones and is missing some. The sample consists of approximately 140,000 clones, about 64% of them appearing once. In germline, CDR1 is LNHNV, CDR2 YYDKDF (reference sequence). This CDR3 is 15 amino acids long. The sequence came from a woman aged 55 to 70 in good health and CMV-seropositive. Sequencing input: PBMCs. V is TRBV15 and J is TRBJ2-6; D is undetermined. The DNA of the CDR3 is TGTGCCACCAGCGGAGACCAGACTGGGGCCAACGTCCTGACTTTC. Amino acids: CATSGDQTGANVLTF.